These 30 T cell receptor beta chains were sequenced from one sample in a study of post-analysis software for immune sequencing data. Antigen specificity for these receptors is unknown. Study results and caveats: TRBV segments more frequent in patients than in controls numbered about 5 and included TRBV5-6, TRBV5-1 and TRBV20-1.

The library was made from cDNA and included unique molecular identifiers. TCRdb re-analysed the PCR reads in MiXCR, keeping a single row per CDR3 protein. The sample records around 500,000 distinct CDR3 sequences, around 34% being singletons. The sample was blood. The receptors originated from a girl aged 2-17 years with multiple sclerosis.

CDR3 amino acids: CASSPWTSGARETQYF. Written as DNA, the CDR3 is TGTGCCAGCAGCCCTTGGACGAGCGGGGCCCGGGAGACCCAGTACTTC. The V gene is TRBV7-2, the J gene TRBJ2-5; 7 bases agree with TRBD2. From germline, CDR1 is SGHTA and CDR2 FQGNSA. This CDR3 is 16 amino acids long. The J segment lost 5 bases and the V segment lost 5 bases, leaving 14 bases of the junction unmatched.

The CDR3: CSGKIQGGPRFETQYF. CDR3 nucleotide sequence: TGCAGTGGCAAGATTCAGGGGGGGCCGCGCTTTGAGACCCAGTACTTC. The genes are TRBV20-1 and TRBJ2-4; D is possibly TRBD1 or TRBD2 (7 bases each). Matching the DNA end better, TRBJ2-5 makes the J call doubtful. Looked up from germline, CDR1 is DFQATT and CDR2 is SNEGSKA (reference sequence). This CDR3 spans 16 amino acids.

Concerning this clonotype itself: This could be a read error, since a much larger clone is one nucleotide away. The chain is built from TRBV6-5 and TRBJ2-7; a possible D gene is TRBD1 (6 bases). The CDR3 consists of 15 residues. CDR1 MNHEY and CDR2 SVGAGI come from the germline V gene. V dropped 4 bases and J dropped 6 bases, with 19 bases sitting between them. CDR3 protein: CASSSGQPRISEQYF. CDR3 sequence (DNA): TGTGCCAGCAGTTCAGGACAGCCCCGAATCTCCGAGCAGTACTTC.

V gene TRBV4-1 combines with J gene TRBJ1-2, with a possible D match to TRBD1 (5 bases). The CDR3 has 16 residues. Germline-derived CDR1 and CDR2 are MGHRA and YSYEKL. With 0 bases removed from V and 4 bases from J, the gap between germline ends came to 15 bases. CDR3 sequence reads: CASSQDQGANLYGYTF. Written as DNA, the CDR3 is TGCGCCAGCAGCCAAGACCAGGGAGCAAACCTCTATGGCTACACCTTC.

A few counts support this clonotype. The rearrangement links TRBV7-2 to TRBJ2-1; 10 nucleotides line up with TRBD2. CDR1 is SGHTA, CDR2 FQGNSA, per germline. The CDR3 loop spans 15 amino acids. The junction had 7 bases not matched to a gene; V was cut back by 2 bases and J by 9 bases. The CDR3, as DNA: TGTGCCAGCAGCTTAAAGCGGGGGGGAAGGGGTGAGCAGTTCTTC. It specifies CASSLKRGGRGEQFF.

This clonotype turned up a few times. The gene calls are TRBV29-1 and TRBJ1-2; TRBD1 matches 8 bases. This CDR3 has 12 amino acids. Germline assignment: CDR1 SQVTM and CDR2 ANQGSEA. Trimming took 7 bases from V and 8 from J; bases not matched to a gene: 9. The CDR3: CSANRGTGGYTF. DNA of the CDR3: TGCAGCGCAAACCGGGGGACAGGCGGCTACACCTTC.

The J gene is TRBJ2-1, the V gene TRBV20-1, with 7 bases fitting TRBD2. V gave up 3 bases and J gave up 5 bases; unmatched junction bases: 7. This CDR3 is built from 14 residues. Germline CDR1 reads DFQATT; CDR2 reads SNEGSKA (reference sequence). The CDR3 sequence is CSAREGLPNNEQFF. DNA for the CDR3: TGCAGTGCTAGGGAGGGACTACCGAACAATGAGCAGTTCTTC.

The rearrangement links TRBV5-1 to TRBJ2-1; 8 positions match TRBD1. The junction had 5 bases not matched to a gene; V was cut back by 3 bases and J by 0 bases. Germline V gene lookup returns CDR1 SGHRS and CDR2 YFSETQ. The CDR3 is 16 amino acids. CDR3 DNA: TGCGCCAGCAGCTCCAGGGGGCCCAACTCCTACAATGAGCAGTTCTTC. As protein: CASSSRGPNSYNEQFF.

The V call is TRBV20-1, the J call TRBJ2-7; 7 bases map to TRBD2. Trimming at V came to 2 bases and at J to 9 bases, leaving 7 bases not matched to a gene. Germline loops: CDR1 DFQATT, CDR2 SNEGSKA (reference sequence). The CDR3 totals 12 residues. The CDR3 is CSARKLPGGQYF. CDR3 bases: TGCAGTGCTAGAAAGCTCCCGGGGGGGCAGTACTTC.

The sample holds many counts of this clonotype. This chain joins TRBV7-8 and TRBJ2-7, with TRBD1 as a possible D gene (6 bases). Germline loops: CDR1 SGHVS, CDR2 FQNEAQ. The CDR3 has 16 residues. The V gene lost 0 bases and the J gene lost 3 bases, with 15 bases spanning the gap. Here the CDR3 DNA reads TGTGCCAGCAGCTTAGCGGGACACGGTTGGGGCTACGAGCAGTACTTC. Protein product: CASSLAGHGWGYEQYF. Full variable domain (remainder filled in from reference TRBV7-8 and TRBJ2-7): GAGVSQSPRYKVAKRGQDVALRCDPISGHVSLFWYQQALGQGPEFLTYFQNEAQLDKSGLPSDRFFAERPEGSVSTLKIQRTQQEDSAVYLCASSLAGHGWGYEQYFGPGTRLTVT.

The chain employs TRBV6-4 and TRBJ2-5; D not certain. Per germline, CDR1 MRHNA and CDR2 SNTAGT. CDR3 length: 16 residues. With 0 bases removed from V and 5 bases from J, the gap between germline ends came to 16 bases. CDR3 protein: CASSDSEFRIGETQYF. CDR3 DNA sequence: TGTGCCAGCAGTGACTCGGAGTTCCGAATTGGGGAGACCCAGTACTTC.

The chain recombines TRBV5-1 with TRBJ1-6; 10 bases are a match to TRBD1. The V and J ends lost 4 bases and 6 bases, in that order; junction bases with no gene match: 10. This CDR3 comprises 17 residues. Per the germline V gene, CDR1 is SGHRS and CDR2 is YFSETQ. CDR3 residues: CASSQKKTGGGNSPLHF. DNA of the CDR3: TGCGCCAGCAGCCAGAAAAAGACAGGGGGCGGTAATTCACCCCTCCACTTT.

The chain joins TRBV5-1 to TRBJ1-2; 9 nucleotides agree with TRBD1. Germline V gives CDR1 SGHRS, CDR2 YFSETQ. After removal of 2 bases from V and 6 bases from J, the junction contained 5 bases not matched to a gene. The CDR3 contains 14 residues. DNA of the CDR3: TGCGCCAGCAGCTTTGCGGACAGGGGCGATGGCTACACCTTC. Amino acids: CASSFADRGDGYTF.

The chain combines TRBV10-3 with TRBJ2-1; D perhaps matches TRBD2 (5 bases). Germline values: CDR1 ENHRY, CDR2 SYGVKD. This CDR3 is built from 15 residues. V was shortened by 0 bases and J by 5 bases, with 11 bases between the two germline ends. The CDR3 DNA sequence: TGTGCCATCAGTGAGTCTCTACGGGGTCACAATGAGCAGTTCTTC. Translated: CAISESLRGHNEQFF.

The chain uses TRBV4-1 and TRBJ1-4; D is undetermined. V dropped 3 bases and J dropped 6 bases, with 5 bases sitting between them. Germline CDR1 is MGHRA and CDR2 is YSYEKL. There are 12 residues in the CDR3. CDR3 DNA sequence: TGCGCCAGCAGCCATGCGTATGAAAAACTGTTTTTT. This gives the protein CASSHAYEKLFF.

The V call is TRBV20-1, the J call TRBJ2-5, with a possible D match to TRBD1 (5 bases). Germline V gives CDR1 DFQATT, CDR2 SNEGSKA (reference sequence). The CDR3 loop spans 13 amino acids. V was clipped by 2 bases and J by 5 bases, with 12 bases between them. For the CDR3, the DNA is TGCAGTGCTAGAAAAGGGGCGGAGGAGACCCAGTACTTC. It specifies CSARKGAEETQYF.

This clonotype was detected a few times. The chain joins TRBV20-1 to TRBJ1-5; D is possibly TRBD1 (5 bases). Trimming shortened V by 6 bases and J by 9 bases, and 12 bases separated the two germline ends. Germline values: CDR1 DFQATT, CDR2 SNEGSKA (reference sequence). The CDR3 has 11 amino acids. In nucleotides, the CDR3 is TGCAGTGCCATCGGGACGACGCCCCAGCATTTT. Translating gives CSAIGTTPQHF.

The chain couples TRBV28 to TRBJ2-7; D is possibly TRBD1 (6 bases). CDR1 is MDHEN and CDR2 is SYDVKM in the germline V gene. The CDR3 has 13 residues. Trimming stripped 6 bases from V and 3 bases from J, with 12 bases between. CDR3: CASSSGADYEQYF. CDR3 DNA: TGTGCCAGCAGCTCAGGGGCGGACTACGAGCAGTACTTC.

J is TRBJ2-7 and V is TRBV18; D may be TRBD1 (5 bases). The CDR3 is made up of 13 amino acids. Trimming pared 8 bases from V and 3 bases from J, leaving 14 bases between. Germline CDR1 reads KGHSH; CDR2 reads LQKENI. This chain's CDR3 is CASRLQGFYEQYF. As DNA, the CDR3 is TGTGCCAGCCGGCTCCAGGGATTCTACGAGCAGTACTTC.

The chain carries TRBV29-1 and TRBJ1-4; the D is unclear. Germline CDR1 SQVTM, CDR2 ANQGSEA. V dropped 6 bases and J dropped 0 bases, with 11 bases sitting between them. The CDR3 contains 14 residues. The CDR3 DNA reads as TGCAGCGTCTCAGGACGAGCAACTAATGAAAAACTGTTTTTT. This translates into CSVSGRATNEKLFF.

A word on this clonotype: One junction end does not reproduce the germline sequence, and a read error may be involved. The chain has TRBV4-1 and TRBJ1-2, with D perhaps TRBD1 (6 bases). This CDR3 is built from 13 residues. CDR1 and CDR2 (germline): MGHRA, YSYEKL. CDR3 DNA: TGCGCCAGCAACCAAGGGACACTCTATGGCTACACCTTC. It yields the protein CASNQGTLYGYTF.

The chain links TRBV5-1 to TRBJ2-1; 11 bases fit TRBD2. The CDR3 runs 16 residues. Germline lookup yields CDR1 SGHRS and CDR2 YFSETQ. J was trimmed by 9 bases and V by 4 bases; bases with no gene match: 12. The CDR3 DNA reads TGCGCCAGCAGCCGAATTAGCGGGGGGGCCGGGCTTGAGCAGTTCTTC. Translation: CASSRISGGAGLEQFF.

This chain uses TRBV5-1 with TRBJ1-2, with 7 bases lining up with TRBD1. The CDR3 covers 18 residues. CDR1 SGHRS and CDR2 YFSETQ come from the germline V gene. Trimming took 4 bases from V and 1 from J; bases not matched to a gene: 16. CDR3 DNA sequence: TGCGCCAGCAGCCGATATTTGGGACAGCGAGAGTATAACTATGGCTACACCTTC. This gives the protein CASSRYLGQREYNYGYTF.

This clonotype was observed a handful of times. The CDR3 sequence is CASSPRQRLNYGYTF. Written as DNA, the CDR3 is TGTGCCAGCAGCCCTCGCCAACGATTGAACTATGGCTACACCTTC. V and J are TRBV7-9 and TRBJ1-2; D unclear. The V end was cut by 5 bases, the J end by 2 bases, with 15 bases between. Germline CDR1 is SEHNR and CDR2 is FQNEAQ (reference sequence). CDR3 length: 15 amino acids.

V and J are TRBV20-1 and TRBJ2-2, with D perhaps given as TRBD1 or TRBD2 (6 bases each). This CDR3 has 16 amino acids. V dropped 0 bases and J dropped 4 bases, with 15 bases sitting between them. Germline V lookup: CDR1 DFQATT, CDR2 SNEGSKA (reference sequence). The CDR3 coding sequence is TGCAGTGCTAGAGATCTATGGGGGGACACCACCGGGGAGCTGTTTTTT. This codes for CSARDLWGDTTGELFF.

In its sample, this clonotype was seen once. The V call is TRBV6-5, the J call TRBJ2-3, with 12 bases fitting TRBD2. In germline, CDR1 is MNHEY, CDR2 SVGAGI. With V trimmed by 10 bases and J by 4 bases, 9 bases remained unmatched. This CDR3 has 15 residues. The CDR3 bases are TGTGCCAACAACCTAGCGGGGGGGAGGGCAGATACGCAGTATTTT. Its protein product is CANNLAGGRADTQYF.

The V call is TRBV5-5, the J call TRBJ1-1; D is ambiguous. CDR1 is SGHKS, CDR2 YYEKEE, per germline (reference sequence). CDR3 length: 14 residues. V shed 0 bases and J shed 4 bases, with 10 bases lying between them. CDR3 residues: CASSLVRVGTEAFF. Here the CDR3 DNA reads TGTGCCAGCAGCTTGGTCCGCGTAGGCACTGAAGCTTTCTTT.

The chain joins TRBV11-2 to TRBJ2-5; D is unresolved. This CDR3 spans 13 amino acids. V was trimmed by 4 bases and J by 1 base, leaving 7 bases between them. CDR1 is SGHAT and CDR2 is FQNNGV in the germline V gene. CDR3: CASSSLSQETQYF. CDR3 sequence (DNA): TGTGCCAGCAGCTCCCTTAGCCAAGAGACCCAGTACTTC.

Points on this clonotype: At one boundary the junction diverges from the germline segment, which might be a read error. The gene calls are TRBV3-1 and TRBJ2-7; the D gene is possibly TRBD1 (6 bases). CDR3 length equals 13 residues. Germline CDR1 reads LGHDT; CDR2 reads YNNKEL (reference sequence). CDR3 sequence: CAGSQQGYYEQYF. CDR3 sequence (DNA): TGTGCCGGCAGCCAACAGGGTTACTACGAGCAGTACTTC.

This clonotype was found a few times. J is TRBJ1-2 and V is TRBV20-1; 11 nucleotides align to TRBD1. The germline gives CDR1 DFQATT, CDR2 SNEGSKA (reference sequence). This CDR3 contains 14 residues. The V segment lost 6 bases and the J segment 3 bases; nucleotides outside the gene matches: 6. CDR3 sequence: CSALRTGGYYGYTF. In nucleotides, the CDR3 is TGCAGTGCGTTACGGACAGGGGGCTACTATGGCTACACCTTC.